This passage covers 9 T cell receptor beta chains from one sample sequenced in a study of blood T cells in healthy people across ages. A second PCR, run for about 7 to 11 cycles, used a sample-barcoded 5' primer plus a J-beta primer mix. TCRdb fed the 5' RACE reads into MiXCR, producing one record per CDR3 protein. This sample has roughly 410,000 distinct CDR3 sequences; approximately 51% occur once, and the top ten carry 51%. Source material: blood. These receptors came from a man in his sixties in good health.

J is TRBJ2-3 and V is TRBV9; D is possibly TRBD1 (6 bases). The CDR3 covers 15 residues. V lost 4 bases, J lost 6 bases, and 18 bases lay in between. Germline V lookup: CDR1 SGDLS, CDR2 YYNGEE. This CDR3 reads CASSPTGTRGDTQYF. The CDR3 nucleotides are TGTGCCAGCAGCCCGACAGGTACGCGAGGGGATACGCAGTATTTT.

The chain is built from TRBV3-1 and TRBJ2-3, with 7 bases identical to TRBD2. The CDR3 has 16 residues. Germline assignment: CDR1 LGHDT and CDR2 YNNKEL (reference sequence). Trimming cost V 1 base and J 2 bases; bases outside gene matches: 6. As DNA, the CDR3 is TGTGCCAGCAGCCAAGCTCCTAGCGGTTACACAGATACGCAGTATTTT. Protein: CASSQAPSGYTDTQYF.

This clonotype appeared once. V gene TRBV7-2 combines with J gene TRBJ2-7; a possible D gene is TRBD1 (6 bases). The CDR3 sequence is 14 residues long. Germline CDR1 reads SGHTA; CDR2 reads FQGNSA. Trimming shortened V by 5 bases and J by 1 base, and 12 bases separated the two germline ends. The CDR3 loop is CASSAQQGSYEQYF. The CDR3, as DNA: TGTGCCAGCAGCGCGCAACAGGGATCCTACGAGCAGTACTTC.

The V gene is TRBV7-6, the J gene TRBJ2-1; TRBD1 might be the D (6 bases). The CDR3 sequence is 16 residues long. V was trimmed by 1 base and J by 4 bases, leaving 14 bases between them. Germline CDR1 SGHVS, CDR2 FNYEAQ. The CDR3 region has the DNA TGTGCCAGCAGCTTAGATTTGACAGGAACTTACAATGAGCAGTTCTTC. It encodes CASSLDLTGTYNEQFF.

The chain couples TRBV29-1 to TRBJ1-2, with 9 bases lining up with TRBD1. Germline V lookup: CDR1 SQVTM, CDR2 ANQGSEA. J was trimmed by 7 bases and V by 4 bases; bases with no gene match: 4. The CDR3 length is 12 residues. In nucleotides, the CDR3 is TGCAGCGTTGGGACAGGGGCGGGTGGCTACACCTTC. It specifies CSVGTGAGGYTF.

This clonotype showed up many times. The rearrangement links TRBV20-1 to TRBJ2-3; unclear D gene. Germline-derived CDR1 and CDR2 are DFQATT and SNEGSKA (reference sequence). CDR3 length: 13 residues. V was trimmed by 7 bases and J by 3 bases, leaving 14 bases between them. The CDR3 spells CSGLPLATDTQYF. In nucleotides, the CDR3 is TGCAGTGGACTCCCCCTGGCAACAGATACGCAGTATTTT.

This clonotype was picked up many times. V is TRBV15 and J is TRBJ2-1; D unclear. Germline V gene data show CDR1 as LNHNV and CDR2 as YYDKDF (reference sequence). Trimming left V 1 base short and J 9 bases short, with 7 bases between. The CDR3 loop spans 12 amino acids. CDR3 in amino acids: CATSRGKGEQFF. CDR3 bases: TGTGCCACCAGCAGAGGGAAAGGTGAGCAGTTCTTC.

The chain employs TRBV20-1 and TRBJ2-7; 7 bases map to TRBD1. The CDR3 has 13 residues. Germline-derived CDR1 and CDR2 are DFQATT and SNEGSKA (reference sequence). J lost 2 bases, V lost 5 bases, and 6 bases had no gene match. The CDR3 bases are TGCAGTGCTCCTAGGACAGGAGCCTACGAGCAGTACTTC. Its protein is CSAPRTGAYEQYF.

This clonotype occurred once. The V and J genes are TRBV27 and TRBJ1-2, with D maybe TRBD1 (5 bases). V was pared by 6 bases and J by 3 bases, with 14 bases between. CDR3 size: 14 residues. Germline V gene sequence: CDR1 MNHEY, CDR2 SMNVEV (reference sequence). The CDR3 here is CASSHGHDHYGYTF. The DNA for the CDR3 is TGTGCCAGCAGCCACGGACACGACCACTATGGCTACACCTTC.